This T cell receptor beta chain was sequenced in a study of identical twins. TCRdb recomputed calls from the 5' RACE reads with MiXCR, one row per CDR3 protein. The table has 650,000 to 750,000 distinct CDR3 sequences, about 20% seen once. This clonotype was observed at least ten times. The germline V gene has CDR1 MGHDK and CDR2 SYGVNS. CDR3 size: 14 residues. V was trimmed by 3 bases and J by 4 bases, leaving 10 bases between them. This same sample was also part of a study on T cells expressing NK-cell markers.

J is TRBJ2-1 and V is TRBV25-1, with D tentatively TRBD1 (5 bases). The sequenced material came from PBMCs. The source of this sequence is a woman aged 18-30 years in good health. CDR3 amino acids: CASSDFSGYNEQFF. The CDR3 DNA sequence: TGTGCCAGCAGTGATTTTTCAGGGTACAATGAGCAGTTCTTC.